This is a list of T cell receptor beta chains from one sample in a study of T cells in Graves' hyperthyroidism and ophthalmopathy. TCRdb reanalysed the multiplex PCR reads using MiXCR and keeps one entry per CDR3 protein. In the table there are 360,000 or so distinct CDR3 sequences, nearly 15% of which are singletons. Sample: blood. These receptors came from a woman between 55 and 75 years old with Graves' ophthalmopathy. The CDR3 runs from the conserved cysteine through the conserved F or W. Each record gives: clone size, J gene, V gene, D gene, CDR3 DNA, CDR3 protein. A D gene is named only where the DNA matches it firmly. Size is stated for part of the rows, as once, few or many counts, or as a class when the clone is expanded.

clone size: .
J gene: TRBJ2-3
V gene: TRBV5-1
D gene: .
CDR3 DNA: TGCGCCAGCAGCTTGGATGGGGGTCCCCCGGATACGCAGTATTTT
CDR3 protein: CASSLDGGPPDTQYF

clone size: many
J gene: TRBJ2-3
V gene: TRBV28
D gene: TRBD2
CDR3 DNA: TGTGCCAGCAGTTTGACGGGACTAGCGGGAACGGATACGCAGTATTTT
CDR3 protein: CASSLTGLAGTDTQYF

clone size: many
J gene: TRBJ2-7
V gene: TRBV7-2
D gene: TRBD2
CDR3 DNA: TGTGCCAGCAGCCCAGTGCCCACTAGCGGACGCTACGTGGAGCAGTACTTC
CDR3 protein: CASSPVPTSGRYVEQYF

clone size: many
J gene: TRBJ2-7
V gene: TRBV5-1
D gene: .
CDR3 DNA: TGCGCCAGCAGCTTGTCCGGCGACAGGAGCTCCTACGAGCAGTACTTC
CDR3 protein: CASSLSGDRSSYEQYF

clone size: once
J gene: TRBJ2-5
V gene: TRBV20-1
D gene: .
CDR3 DNA: TGCAGTGCTAGGTTTGGAGACCAAGAGACCCAGTACTTC
CDR3 protein: CSARFGDQETQYF

clone size: .
J gene: TRBJ2-3
V gene: TRBV28
D gene: TRBD2
CDR3 DNA: TGTGCCAGCAGTTTGCCTAGCGGGGGGGTAGATACGCAGTATTTT
CDR3 protein: CASSLPSGGVDTQYF

clone size: .
J gene: TRBJ1-1
V gene: TRBV19
D gene: .
CDR3 DNA: TGTGCCAGTAGACACTCACAGTTGTACACTGAAGCTTTCTTT
CDR3 protein: CASRHSQLYTEAFF

clone size: many
J gene: TRBJ2-5
V gene: TRBV3-1
D gene: .
CDR3 DNA: TGTGCCAGCAGCTCTCGGGGCCAAAGTGAGGAGACCCAGTACTTC
CDR3 protein: CASSSRGQSEETQYF

clone size: many
J gene: TRBJ2-2
V gene: TRBV6-2/TRBV6-3
D gene: TRBD1
CDR3 DNA: TGTGCCAGCACCTACGCCGGGACAGTAGGCACCGGGGAGCTGTTTTTT
CDR3 protein: CASTYAGTVGTGELFF

clone size: .
J gene: TRBJ2-1
V gene: TRBV20-1
D gene: .
CDR3 DNA: TGCAGTGCTAGAGATCCTAGCCATGAGCAGTTCTTC
CDR3 protein: CSARDPSHEQFF

clone size: .
J gene: TRBJ2-7
V gene: TRBV29-1
D gene: TRBD2
CDR3 DNA: TGCAGCGTTGAGGGAGGGGTCGGGGAGCAGTACTTC
CDR3 protein: CSVEGGVGEQYF

clone size: .
J gene: TRBJ2-7
V gene: TRBV19
D gene: .
CDR3 DNA: TGTGCCAGTAGTATAGACAATCGGAGGGGCGAGCAGTACTTC
CDR3 protein: CASSIDNRRGEQYF

clone size: many
J gene: TRBJ1-1
V gene: TRBV20-1
D gene: .
CDR3 DNA: TGCAGTGCTAGAGTCCCTCAGGGCCCGAACACTGAAGCTTTCTTT
CDR3 protein: CSARVPQGPNTEAFF

clone size: few
J gene: TRBJ2-3
V gene: TRBV15
D gene: TRBD1
CDR3 DNA: TGTGCCACCAGCCACACTGTGGACAGGGTTAGAGATACGCAGTATTTT
CDR3 protein: CATSHTVDRVRDTQYF

clone size: .
J gene: TRBJ2-2
V gene: TRBV5-1
D gene: TRBD1
CDR3 DNA: TGCGCCAGCAGCTTGTGGGACAGGGACACCGGGGAGCTGTTTTTT
CDR3 protein: CASSLWDRDTGELFF

clone size: many
J gene: TRBJ2-4
V gene: TRBV28
D gene: TRBD1
CDR3 DNA: TGTGCCAGCAGTCATGGGACAGGGGCCCAAAACATTCAGTACTTC
CDR3 protein: CASSHGTGAQNIQYF

clone size: many
J gene: TRBJ2-7
V gene: TRBV6-2/TRBV6-3
D gene: .
CDR3 DNA: TGTGCCAGCAGCCAGGGGTTTACCTACGAGCAGTACTTC
CDR3 protein: CASSQGFTYEQYF

clone size: .
J gene: TRBJ2-1
V gene: TRBV9
D gene: .
CDR3 DNA: TGTGCCAGCAGCCAGAGGGGGGGGGCGGTGGATGAGCAGTTCTTC
CDR3 protein: CASSQRGGAVDEQFF

clone size: many
J gene: TRBJ2-7
V gene: TRBV9
D gene: .
CDR3 DNA: TGTGCCAGCAGCCCCAGTTCGGGCTCCTACGAGCAGTACTTC
CDR3 protein: CASSPSSGSYEQYF

clone size: .
J gene: TRBJ2-6
V gene: TRBV20-1
D gene: .
CDR3 DNA: TGCAGTGCTAGGAGGGGTGGCTCTGGGGCCAACGTCCTGACTTTC
CDR3 protein: CSARRGGSGANVLTF

clone size: once
J gene: TRBJ1-1
V gene: TRBV19
D gene: .
CDR3 DNA: TGTGCCAGTAGTAACGATGGGGTCGAGACTGAAGCTTTCTTT
CDR3 protein: CASSNDGVETEAFF

clone size: many
J gene: TRBJ2-1
V gene: TRBV12-3/TRBV12-4
D gene: .
CDR3 DNA: TGTGCCAGCAGCCGCTATGCCGGGGGATACAATGAGCAGTTCTTC
CDR3 protein: CASSRYAGGYNEQFF

clone size: .
J gene: TRBJ1-1
V gene: TRBV29-1
D gene: .
CDR3 DNA: TGCAGCGTTAGGGTGATGATGAACACTGAAGCTTTCTTT
CDR3 protein: CSVRVMMNTEAFF

clone size: many
J gene: TRBJ2-1
V gene: TRBV11-3
D gene: TRBD2
CDR3 DNA: TGTGCCAGCAGCTTAGGGGGGACTAGCGGGAGCGGTGAGCAGTTCTTC
CDR3 protein: CASSLGGTSGSGEQFF

clone size: .
J gene: TRBJ1-4
V gene: TRBV2
D gene: .
CDR3 DNA: TGTGCCAGCCTCACAGGAGAGGGAGAAAAACTGTTTTTT
CDR3 protein: CASLTGEGEKLFF

clone size: few
J gene: TRBJ1-1
V gene: TRBV5-8
D gene: TRBD1
CDR3 DNA: TGTGCCAGCAGCTTGGGCAGGGGGGACACTGAAGCTTTCTTT
CDR3 protein: CASSLGRGDTEAFF

clone size: .
J gene: TRBJ1-1
V gene: TRBV6-1
D gene: .
CDR3 DNA: TGTGCCGGAACGATCGGGGGGGGCACTGAAGCTTTCTTT
CDR3 protein: CAGTIGGGTEAFF

clone size: few
J gene: TRBJ2-7
V gene: TRBV28
D gene: .
CDR3 DNA: TGTGCCAGCAACCAGGGAACCGAGCAGTACTTC
CDR3 protein: CASNQGTEQYF